Detailed here is one TCR beta chain. The entry originates in a study of shared clonotypes between healthy human individuals. As for the study in general: Per-donor plates numbered three CD4 naive, three CD4 memory, two CD8 naive and one CD8 memory.

Profiled with immunoSEQ multiplex PCR; TCRdb holds only in-frame clones, not every one. The sample consists of approximately 2.5 million clones, approximately 94% of them appearing once. The receptor was isolated from a man aged 18 to 35 in good health. Some clones in this sample may be carry-over from other donors' samples. Input material: naive CD4+ T cells from PBMCs. Subset given: CD45RA+ positively selected.

The CDR3 nucleotides read TGTGCCAGCAGCTCGGGGGCTAGCGGGACGTACGAGCAGTACTTC. Translation: CASSSGASGTYEQYF. The gene calls are TRBV28 and TRBJ2-5; 9 nucleotides align to TRBD2. Judging by the DNA end, TRBJ2-7 fits better; the J call may be wrong. The CDR3 is 15 residues long. Germline CDR1 is MDHEN and CDR2 is SYDVKM.